Shown below are 30 T cell receptor beta chains from a single sample sequenced in a study of blood T cell repertoires in COVID-19. TCRdb's copy holds only in-frame clones and misses some; the assay was immunoSEQ multiplex PCR. The data show about 180,000 clones, less than 90% seen once. The specimen sequenced was PBMCs or T cells enriched from blood (not recorded which). These TCRs come from a human donor with acute COVID-19. The donor label of this sample is uncertain.

This chain links TRBV7-3 with TRBJ1-1; perhaps TRBD1 as D (6 bases). The V end lost 4 bases, the J end lost 13 bases, and 16 bases lay between the germline ends. From germline, CDR1 is SGHTA and CDR2 FQGTGA. The CDR3 runs to 12 residues. The CDR3 region is CASSSGGPVFFF. The CDR3 DNA reads as TGTGCCAGCAGCTCGGGGGGCCCCGTGTTTTTCTTT.

The chain combines TRBV10-1 with TRBJ2-7, with D perhaps TRBD2 (7 bases). The germline V and J ends were trimmed by 5 bases and 5 bases, with 16 bases remaining between them. The CDR3 is made up of 14 amino acids. Germline V gene data show CDR1 as WNHNN and CDR2 as SYGVQD (reference sequence). The CDR3 DNA reads TGCGCCAGCAGTAACGGGGGGCATCACCACGAGCAGTACTTC. Its protein product is CASSNGGHHHEQYF.

This clone was seen a single time. The DNA for the CDR3 is TGTGCCAGCAGTCACAGGACAGGGGGCTCCTATGGCTACACCTTC. This sequence encodes CASSHRTGGSYGYTF. The V call is TRBV28, the J call TRBJ1-2; 11 bases agree with TRBD1. The CDR3 has 15 residues. With 5 bases clipped from V and 4 bases from J, the junction kept 6 bases outside the gene matches. Germline loops: CDR1 MDHEN, CDR2 SYDVKM.

The chain employs TRBV27 and TRBJ2-2; 7 nucleotides line up with TRBD2. The CDR3 runs to 14 residues. Germline-derived CDR1 and CDR2 are MNHEY and SMNVEV (reference sequence). V gave up 2 bases and J gave up 7 bases; unmatched junction bases: 4. The CDR3 nucleotides are TGTGCCAGCAGTTTAGGGGGGGGAATCGGGGAGCTGTTTTTT. This sequence encodes CASSLGGGIGELFF.

The V call is TRBV2, the J call TRBJ2-4; weak D call: TRBD2 (6 bases). The V gene's germline CDR1 is SNHLY and CDR2 FYNNEI. This CDR3 contains 12 residues. V shed 4 bases and J shed 10 bases, with 11 bases lying between them. CDR3 coding DNA: TGTGCCAGCAGTGTCGCCCTAGCGATTCAGTACTTC. The encoded protein is CASSVALAIQYF.

The chain uses TRBV5-1 and TRBJ1-5; D is possibly TRBD1 (5 bases). The V gene's germline CDR1 is SGHRS and CDR2 YFSETQ. Trimming pared 2 bases from V and 5 bases from J, leaving 8 bases between. The CDR3 spans 13 residues. The CDR3 nucleotides are TGCGCCAGCAGCTTCTCGGGGGATCAGCCCCAGCATTTT. The encoded protein is CASSFSGDQPQHF.

The DNA for the CDR3 is TGCGCCAGCAGCTTGGGGGGGCCAAGTGGCACAGATACGCAGTATTTT. As protein: CASSLGGPSGTDTQYF. This sequence joins TRBV5-1 and TRBJ2-3; a weak D match, TRBD1 (6 bases). Germline V gene sequence: CDR1 SGHRS, CDR2 YFSETQ. The length of the CDR3 is 16 residues. V was clipped by 0 bases and J by 1 base, with 12 bases between them.

The rearrangement uses TRBV2 and TRBJ1-1; D ambiguous. Per germline, CDR1 SNHLY and CDR2 FYNNEI. Trimming left V 7 bases short and J 7 bases short, with 13 bases between. This CDR3 is built from 12 residues. In nucleotides, the CDR3 is TGTGCCAGCACGAGGGAGCGGGGTGAAGCTTTCTTT. This encodes CASTRERGEAFF.

There are a few counts of this clone. This sequence joins TRBV6-5 and TRBJ1-5; D might be TRBD1 (5 bases). The CDR3 runs 13 residues. Trimming removed 8 bases at V and 4 bases at J, with 12 bases between. Germline values: CDR1 MNHEY, CDR2 SVGAGI. CDR3: CASDWDSNQPQHF. DNA for the CDR3: TGTGCCAGCGATTGGGACTCTAATCAGCCCCAGCATTTT.

This clone was counted between two and nine times. The chain links TRBV12-3 or TRBV12-4 to TRBJ2-3; the D gene is possibly TRBD1 (6 bases). The CDR3 is 13 residues long. The V end lost 6 bases, the J end lost 2 bases, and 9 bases lay between the germline ends. The CDR3 region is CASSWGHTDTQYF. The CDR3 coding sequence is TGTGCCAGCAGCTGGGGACACACAGATACGCAGTATTTT.

The chain combines TRBV5-8 with TRBJ1-5; D remains unclear. V gave up 4 bases and J gave up 3 bases, with 17 bases separating them. CDR3 length equals 16 residues. Per germline, CDR1 SGHTS and CDR2 YDEGEE. The CDR3 nucleotides are TGTGCCAGCAGCCGGGGTACAGACGCCTTCAATCAGCCCCAGCATTTT. Translated: CASSRGTDAFNQPQHF.

This chain links TRBV27 with TRBJ2-7, with 7 bases aligning to TRBD2. The V segment lost 2 bases and the J segment 3 bases; nucleotides outside the gene matches: 7. Germline V gene sequence: CDR1 MNHEY, CDR2 SMNVEV (reference sequence). The CDR3 consists of 15 residues. The chain's CDR3 is CASSLRTSVDYEQYF. The CDR3 DNA sequence: TGTGCCAGCAGTTTACGAACTAGCGTGGACTACGAGCAGTACTTC.

The J gene is TRBJ1-5, the V gene TRBV3-1 (or the pseudogene TRBV3-2); D call uncertain. CDR1 is LGHDT, CDR2 YNNKEL, per germline (reference sequence). This CDR3 contains 13 residues. The V and J ends lost 1 base and 5 bases respectively, with 6 bases between them. As DNA, the CDR3 is TGTGCCAGCAGCCAAGCCAGATATCAGCCCCAGCATTTT. Translated: CASSQARYQPQHF.

The V and J genes are TRBV5-1 and TRBJ2-5, with D maybe TRBD2 (5 bases). The length of the CDR3 is 14 residues. Trimming removed 2 bases from V and 9 bases from J, with 17 bases in between. Germline CDR1 SGHRS, CDR2 YFSETQ. The DNA of the CDR3 is TGCGCCAGCAGCTTCCACGAGGAGGATCTCGCCCAGTACTTC. Amino acids: CASSFHEEDLAQYF.

V gene TRBV28 combines with J gene TRBJ2-3; D unresolved. V was clipped by 4 bases and J by 1 base, with 3 bases between them. The CDR3 is 12 amino acids. Germline values: CDR1 MDHEN, CDR2 SYDVKM. CDR3 bases: TGTGCCAGCAGTTCCGGCACAGATACGCAGTATTTT. This translates into CASSSGTDTQYF.

J is TRBJ1-3 and V is TRBV6-5; possible D gene TRBD1, 5 bases. The CDR3 covers 15 residues. Germline V CDR1 and CDR2: MNHEY, SVGAGI. Trimming stripped 2 bases from V and 4 bases from J, with 12 bases between. CDR3 amino acids: CASSYAQGGGNTIYF. The CDR3, as DNA: TGTGCCAGCAGTTACGCCCAGGGTGGAGGAAACACCATATATTTT.

The gene calls are TRBV27 and TRBJ2-1; 7 bases agree with TRBD1. Germline CDR1 reads MNHEY; CDR2 reads SMNVEV (reference sequence). The V segment lost 6 bases and the J segment 8 bases; nucleotides outside the gene matches: 16. The CDR3 extends over 16 amino acids. The CDR3 bases are TGTGCCAGCAGCTACCGCCTCCGACAGGGTAGCGATGAGCAGTTCTTC. It encodes CASSYRLRQGSDEQFF.

This clone was counted a single time. The chain carries TRBV12-5 and TRBJ2-2, with TRBD1 as a possible D gene (6 bases). The CDR3 totals 15 residues. With 7 bases removed from V and 1 base from J, the gap between germline ends came to 13 bases. Germline V gene sequence: CDR1 LGHNT, CDR2 FRNRAP. The chain's CDR3 is CASVSQGRNTGELFF. CDR3 DNA: TGTGCTAGTGTTTCACAGGGACGGAACACCGGGGAGCTGTTTTTT. The full variable domain, in which reference TRBV12-5 and TRBJ2-2 provide the parts outside the CDR3, is DARVTQTPRHKVTEMGQEVTMRCQPILGHNTVFWYRQTMMQGLELLAYFRNRAPLDDSGMPKDRFSAEMPDATLATLKIQPSEPRDSAVYFCASVSQGRNTGELFFGEGSRLTVL.

The rearrangement joins TRBV2 to TRBJ2-2; 8 bases match TRBD2. CDR3 length equals 17 residues. Losses at the gene ends were 4 bases for V and 7 bases for J; bases not matched to a gene: 14. The germline gives CDR1 SNHLY, CDR2 FYNNEI. The CDR3 bases are TGTGCCAGCAGTGTCTTGGCCCAGCGGGGGTGGGGCGGGGAGCTGTTTTTT. Its protein is CASSVLAQRGWGGELFF.

The chain employs TRBV30 and TRBJ1-5, with D possibly TRBD1 on 5 matching bases. The CDR3 spans 14 residues. V was cut by 2 bases and J by 6 bases, with 14 bases left in between. CDR1 is GTSNPN and CDR2 is SVGIG in the germline V gene (reference sequence). The CDR3, as DNA: TGTGCCTGGAGTCGGGGGTCACGGGTTCAGCCCCAGCATTTT. Its translation: CAWSRGSRVQPQHF. Filled out from reference TRBV30 and TRBJ1-5, the complete variable domain reads SQTIHQWPATLVQPVGSPLSLECTVEGTSNPNLYWYRQAAGRGLQLLFYSVGIGQISSEVPQNLSASRPQDRQFILSSKKLLLSDSGFYLCAWSRGSRVQPQHFGDGTRLSIL.

Concerning this clone itself: The junction differs from germline at one of its ends, possibly a read error. The rearrangement uses TRBV5-6 and TRBJ2-7, with a possible D match to TRBD2 (6 bases). Germline V CDR1 and CDR2: SGHDT, YYEEEE. The CDR3 covers 15 residues. CDR3 protein: CASSLFPTSSFEQYF. CDR3 sequence (DNA): TGTGCCAGCAGCTTGTTCCCTACTAGCTCCTTCGAGCAGTACTTC.

This chain links TRBV6-5 with TRBJ2-7; 11 bases agree with TRBD1. V gave up 4 bases and J gave up 4 bases; unmatched junction bases: 6. The CDR3 runs 15 residues. CDR1 is MNHEY and CDR2 is SVGAGI in the germline V gene. CDR3 DNA sequence: TGTGCCAGCAGTTCAACCGGGACAGGGGGGTACGAGCAGTACTTC. Amino acids: CASSSTGTGGYEQYF.

The rearrangement links TRBV15 to TRBJ1-3; 11 bases fit TRBD1. CDR1 and CDR2 from the germline V gene are LNHNV and YYDKDF (reference sequence). The V gene end was trimmed by 5 bases and the J gene end by 4 bases; junction bases not matched to a gene: 7. The CDR3 consists of 16 residues. The CDR3 nucleotides read TGTGCCACCAGCGGACAGGGGGCGCGGTCCGGAAACACCATATATTTT. This sequence encodes CATSGQGARSGNTIYF.

This clone was counted a few times. The V gene is TRBV24-1, the J gene TRBJ2-7; TRBD1 matches at 7 bases. The CDR3 runs to 13 residues. J was trimmed by 6 bases and V by 1 base; bases with no gene match: 2. Germline V CDR1 and CDR2: KGHDR, SFDVKD. The CDR3 here is CATSDLTGVEQYF. CDR3 coding DNA: TGTGCCACCAGTGATTTAACAGGGGTCGAGCAGTACTTC.

The rearrangement links TRBV7-9 to TRBJ2-3; a possible D gene is TRBD2 (7 bases). Trimming stripped 5 bases from V and 2 bases from J, with 17 bases between. CDR3 length: 16 amino acids. Per the germline V gene, CDR1 is SEHNR and CDR2 is FQNEAQ (reference sequence). The CDR3 protein is CASSGPGGGNTDTQYF. The CDR3 region has the DNA TGTGCCAGCAGCGGCCCGGGCGGGGGCAACACAGATACGCAGTATTTT.

This chain uses TRBV7-2 with TRBJ1-5, with 10 nucleotides matching TRBD1. Germline-derived CDR1 and CDR2 are SGHTA and FQGNSA. This CDR3 spans 15 amino acids. V trimming: 4 bases; J trimming: 7 bases; junction bases outside the gene matches: 7. The CDR3 region has the DNA TGTGCCAGCAGCTCCGGACAGGGGGGATACCAGCCCCAGCATTTT. Translated, it gives CASSSGQGGYQPQHF.

The V and J genes are TRBV5-1 and TRBJ2-2; D is ambiguous. CDR3 length equals 16 residues. Germline lookup yields CDR1 SGHRS and CDR2 YFSETQ. Trimming cost V 3 bases and J 4 bases, with 16 bases left between them. CDR3 residues: CASSSIGFRGTGELFF. Written as DNA, the CDR3 is TGCGCCAGCAGCTCCATCGGCTTCCGAGGCACCGGGGAGCTGTTTTTT.

The chain links TRBV21-1 to TRBJ2-1; the table's TRBD1 call for D was not verified on the DNA. TRBV21-1 has pseudogene status. This CDR3 is 17 amino acids long. The CDR3 sequence: CASSKGRGTGGSHEQFF. The CDR3 DNA sequence: TGTGCCAGCAGCAAAGGAAGGGGGACAGGGGGATCCCATGAGCAGTTCTTC.

The chain couples TRBV5-1 to TRBJ2-7; 7 bases align to TRBD2. CDR3 length equals 16 residues. Germline trimming cut 7 bases from V and 4 bases from J; bases unmatched to any gene: 17. From germline, CDR1 is SGHRS and CDR2 YFSETQ. CDR3 amino acids: CASGEGPHVSLYEQYF. CDR3 DNA: TGCGCCAGCGGGGAGGGGCCGCACGTATCCTTATACGAGCAGTACTTC.

The genes are TRBV29-1 and TRBJ1-2; 7 bases agree with TRBD1. This CDR3 comprises 12 residues. Trimming cost V 4 bases and J 4 bases; bases outside gene matches: 3. Germline V gene lookup returns CDR1 SQVTM and CDR2 ANQGSEA. Here the CDR3 DNA reads TGCAGCGTTGGGGACAGTCTCTATGGCTACACCTTC. Translated: CSVGDSLYGYTF.